These 9 T cell receptor beta chains were sequenced from one sample in a study of cytomegalovirus exposure and HLA in healthy donors. The PCR made use of 60 Vbeta and 13 Jbeta primers. Here immunoSEQ multiplex PCR was the method, and the copy in TCRdb shows in-frame clones only, minus some. The sample shows about 140,000 clones, around 86% of them seen only once. Sequencing was carried out using PBMCs. The source of these receptors is a female donor in good health and CMV-seronegative.

The chain is built from TRBV9 and TRBJ2-5; D is possibly TRBD2 (6 bases). CDR1 and CDR2 (germline): SGDLS, YYNGEE. This CDR3 is built from 14 residues. V was trimmed by 0 bases and J by 7 bases, leaving 13 bases between them. CDR3 in DNA: TGTGCCAGCAGCGTAGGAGGAGGGACGGGGACCCAGTACTTC. It codes for CASSVGGGTGTQYF.

The gene calls are TRBV5-4 and TRBJ2-7, with 8 positions matching TRBD2. Losses at the gene ends were 4 bases for V and 4 bases for J; bases not matched to a gene: 10. The germline gives CDR1 SGHNT, CDR2 YYREEE (reference sequence). The CDR3 is made up of 15 amino acids. The CDR3: CASSREGLVVYEQYF. The CDR3 DNA follows: TGTGCCAGCAGCCGCGAGGGACTAGTGGTGTACGAGCAGTACTTC.

The genes are TRBV19 and TRBJ2-7; D uncertain. The V gene's germline CDR1 is LNHDA and CDR2 SQIVND (reference sequence). The CDR3 sequence is 14 residues long. Trimming cost V 2 bases and J 1 base, with 9 bases left between them. CDR3 residues: CASSIKSGSYEQYF. The CDR3 coding sequence is TGTGCCAGTAGTATAAAGTCCGGGTCCTACGAGCAGTACTTC.

Only one count was recorded for this clone. The V and J genes are TRBV7-9 and TRBJ1-1; 8 bases map to TRBD1. The V gene's germline CDR1 is SEHNR and CDR2 FQNEAQ (reference sequence). The V and J ends lost 5 bases and 4 bases, in that order; junction bases with no gene match: 9. The CDR3 contains 15 residues. The CDR3 region has the DNA TGTGCCAGCAGCCTACCAGGGGGCGCGAGCACTGAAGCTTTCTTT. The encoded protein is CASSLPGGASTEAFF.

The chain joins TRBV19 to TRBJ1-1; D is ambiguous. CDR1 is LNHDA and CDR2 is SQIVND in the germline V gene (reference sequence). This CDR3 is 16 amino acids long. V was shortened by 2 bases and J by 4 bases, with 17 bases between the two germline ends. CDR3: CASSISAGTPGTEAFF. The DNA of the CDR3 is TGTGCCAGTAGTATATCCGCCGGAACTCCAGGCACTGAAGCTTTCTTT.

This clone was counted only a few times. This chain links TRBV18 with TRBJ2-5; 13 bases are a match to TRBD2. Germline V gives CDR1 KGHSH, CDR2 LQKENI. The CDR3 sequence is 13 residues long. Unmatched junction bases numbered 2, after V lost 8 bases and J lost 5 bases. The CDR3 here is CASGLAGDETQYF. For the CDR3, the DNA is TGTGCCAGCGGACTAGCGGGAGACGAGACCCAGTACTTC.

The V gene is TRBV5-1, the J gene TRBJ2-3; possibly TRBD1 for D (5 bases). The V end lost 0 bases, the J end lost 1 base, and 12 bases lay between the germline ends. CDR3 length: 16 amino acids. CDR1 and CDR2 (germline): SGHRS, YFSETQ. The CDR3 DNA sequence: TGCGCCAGCAGCTTGGTTTCAGGGTCTGGCACAGATACGCAGTATTTT. Protein sequence: CASSLVSGSGTDTQYF.

This rearrangement joins TRBV28 to TRBJ2-5; D remains ambiguous. The V and J ends lost 6 bases and 2 bases respectively, with 19 bases between them. Germline V gene sequence: CDR1 MDHEN, CDR2 SYDVKM. The CDR3 sequence is 16 residues long. Here the CDR3 DNA reads TGTGCCAGCAGACGTAACTCCGGGTCTAGACAAGAGACCCAGTACTTC. Its protein is CASRRNSGSRQETQYF.

The chain combines TRBV27 with TRBJ2-7; D remains unclear. The ends were cut back, 5 bases at V and 3 bases at J, with 5 bases in the middle. The CDR3 is 11 residues long. The germline CDR1 and CDR2 sequences are MNHEY and SMNVEV (reference sequence). CDR3 in amino acids: CASSPHYEQYF. CDR3 DNA sequence: TGTGCCAGCAGTCCCCACTACGAGCAGTACTTC.